This section outlines one TCR beta chain sequence together with its context. Its antigen is still unknown. This record comes from a study of cytomegalovirus exposure and HLA in healthy donors. Study-wide results and limits: Later work found most CMV-associated TCR beta chains apparently HLA-restricted. Later analysis placed DRB1 highest and HLA-C lowest in TCR association rates, which differed by HLA locus.

With 60 Vbeta and 13 Jbeta primers, the PCR was carried out. In the authors' methods: An analysis performed later counted 74 million or so unique TCR beta chains (roughly 9.9 million of them shared). Produced via immunoSEQ multiplex PCR; TCRdb's table is partial and in-frame only. That table is the source of V, J and clone size, and D and trimming were worked out from the DNA. The sample carries around 150,000 clones, just under 90% recorded once. Germline V CDR1 and CDR2: SGHNT, YYREEE (reference sequence). The CDR3 contains 14 residues. This chain links TRBV5-4 with TRBJ2-5; D is uncertain. With the DNA end fitting TRBJ2-7 better, the J assignment may be wrong. Sequences were obtained from PBMCs. The sequence came from a woman aged 25-40 years in good health and CMV-seronegative. Here the CDR3 DNA reads TGTGCCAGCAGCTTGGACAGCCCATCCTACGAGCAGTACTTC. Its translation is CASSLDSPSYEQYF.